Detailed here is one T cell receptor (beta chain). The antigen is unknown. An end of the junction does not agree with germline; a read error may underlie this. The data derive from a study of T cell repertoires in cytomegalovirus infection. Findings of the study overall: HLA-C-restricted, CMV-specific TCR beta clonotypes were dominant ex vivo. Carriers of CMV plus the relevant HLA were identified by cumulative public TCR beta family frequency.

One entry per CDR3 protein results from TCRdb running MiXCR on the reads. This table has some 440,000 distinct CDR3 sequences, around 32% appearing once. CDR1 and CDR2 (germline): SSHAT, FNYEAQ (reference sequence). The CDR3 runs 15 residues. Input material: PBMCs. The clonotype originates from a human donor in good health (CMV status not recorded). Some clones in this sample may be carry-over from other donors' samples. The chain has TRBV7-7 and TRBJ1-5, with D hard to call. CDR3 loop: CASSSERVSNQPQHF. Here the CDR3 DNA reads TGTGCTAGCAGCAGCGAGCGCGTTAGCAATCAGCCCCAGCATTTT.